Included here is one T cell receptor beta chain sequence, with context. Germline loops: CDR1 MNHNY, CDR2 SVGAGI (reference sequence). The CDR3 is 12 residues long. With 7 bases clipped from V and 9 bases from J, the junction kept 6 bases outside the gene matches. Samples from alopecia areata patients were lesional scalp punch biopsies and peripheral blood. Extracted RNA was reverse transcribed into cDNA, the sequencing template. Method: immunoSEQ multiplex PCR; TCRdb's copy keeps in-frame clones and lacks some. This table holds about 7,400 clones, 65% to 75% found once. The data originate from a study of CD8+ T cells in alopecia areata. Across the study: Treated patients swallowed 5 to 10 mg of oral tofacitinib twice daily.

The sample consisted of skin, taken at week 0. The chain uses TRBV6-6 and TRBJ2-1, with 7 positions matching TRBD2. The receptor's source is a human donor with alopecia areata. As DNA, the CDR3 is TGTGCCAGCACCCTACCTAGCGGTGAGCAGTTCTTC. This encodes CASTLPSGEQFF.